Shown below are 13 T cell receptor beta chains from a single sample sequenced in a study of early T cells in non-severe SARS-CoV-2 infection. TCRdb processed the 5' RACE reads anew with MiXCR; each CDR3 protein has one entry. The sample includes approximately 89,000 distinct CDR3 sequences, over 11% of them seen just once. Sequenced material: whole blood. These receptors were collected from an adult who was a healthcare worker with PCR-confirmed SARS-CoV-2 infection or an uninfected control (not recorded which).

The V call is TRBV11-2, the J call TRBJ1-6, with D possibly TRBD1 on 6 matching bases. The germline gives CDR1 SGHAT, CDR2 FQNNGV. The V end lost 0 bases, the J end lost 14 bases, and 8 bases lay between the germline ends. This CDR3 comprises 12 residues. The DNA for the CDR3 is TGTGCCAGCAGCTTAGATGGGACAACCCTCCACTTT. Translated, it gives CASSLDGTTLHF.

This clonotype was seen repeatedly, ten times or more. The chain joins TRBV7-2 to TRBJ2-2; TRBD1 matches 9 bases. Germline CDR1 SGHTA, CDR2 FQGNSA. The ends lost 7 bases at V and 4 bases at J; junction bases unmatched: 7. This CDR3 comprises 15 residues. CDR3 DNA sequence: TGTGCCAGCACGCCGGGACAGGGTGGCACCGGGGAGCTGTTTTTT. Its translation is CASTPGQGGTGELFF.

This clonotype has at least ten counts. The chain is built from TRBV7-9 and TRBJ1-1; D possibly corresponds to TRBD1 (5 bases). Germline loops: CDR1 SEHNR, CDR2 FQNEAQ (reference sequence). The CDR3 has 13 amino acids. V was clipped by 0 bases and J by 14 bases, with 16 bases between them. CDR3 sequence reads: CASSLAEGATAFF. CDR3 bases: TGTGCCAGCAGCTTAGCGGAAGGGGCAACGGCCTTCTTT.

The chain recombines TRBV10-2 with TRBJ2-5; maybe TRBD2 (5 bases). CDR1 is WSHSY, CDR2 SAAADI, per germline. Trimming took 0 bases from V and 5 from J, leaving 7 bases between them. CDR3 length: 13 amino acids. The CDR3 region has the DNA TGCGCCAGCAGTGAGTCAAGAGGGGAGACCCAGTACTTC. The encoded protein is CASSESRGETQYF.

V is TRBV7-9 and J is TRBJ2-7; no firm D call. V lost 3 bases, J lost 2 bases, and 8 bases lay in between. Per the germline V gene, CDR1 is SEHNR and CDR2 is FQNEAQ (reference sequence). The CDR3 length is 13 residues. As DNA, the CDR3 is TGTGCCAGCAGCTTTGCCCGAACCTACGAGCAGTACTTC. It yields the protein CASSFARTYEQYF.

A note on this clonotype: An end of the junction differs from the germline gene, which may be a read error. The chain joins TRBV12-3 or TRBV12-4 to TRBJ1-5; 9 bases fit TRBD1. The CDR3 loop spans 19 amino acids. CDR3 in amino acids: CACSLVFGGQGRTNQPQHF. CDR3 DNA: TGTGCCTGCAGTTTAGTTTTCGGGGGACAGGGTAGGACAAATCAGCCCCAGCATTTT.

This clonotype has ten or more counts. V usage is TRBV7-9 and J usage is TRBJ2-3; 8 bases are shared with TRBD2. The CDR3 length is 16 residues. Trimming cost V 3 bases and J 2 bases; bases outside gene matches: 7. Germline CDR1 reads SEHNR; CDR2 reads FQNEAQ (reference sequence). CDR3 loop: CASSFSGTSLTDTQYF. CDR3 sequence (DNA): TGTGCCAGCAGCTTTAGCGGGACCTCCCTCACAGATACGCAGTATTTT.

This clonotype was counted a few times. The J gene is TRBJ1-5, the V gene TRBV9; D might be TRBD1 (5 bases). The CDR3 spans 12 residues. Germline V gives CDR1 SGDLS, CDR2 YYNGEE. V dropped 7 bases and J dropped 2 bases, with 7 bases sitting between them. This CDR3 reads CASGGGNQPQHF. The DNA for the CDR3 is TGTGCCAGCGGGGGGGGCAATCAGCCCCAGCATTTT. The variable domain in full, with the rest retrieved from reference TRBV9 and TRBJ1-5, is DSGVTQTPKHLITATGQRVTLRCSPRSGDLSVYWYQQSLDQGLQFLIQYYNGEERAKGNILERFSAQQFPDLHSELNLSSLELGDSALYFCASGGGNQPQHFGDGTRLSIL.

This clonotype has at least ten counts. The chain has TRBV7-9 and TRBJ2-1; D unresolved. The CDR3 is 13 amino acids. Germline V lookup: CDR1 SEHNR, CDR2 FQNEAQ (reference sequence). V shed 5 bases and J shed 10 bases, with 15 bases lying between them. The CDR3 nucleotides read TGTGCCAGCAGCCCAACCGACCCGATAGAGCAGTTCTTC. Protein: CASSPTDPIEQFF. The entire variable domain, with the rest obtained from reference TRBV7-9 and TRBJ2-1, is as follows: DTGVSQNPRHKITKRGQNVTFRCDPISEHNRLYWYRQTLGQGPEFLTYFQNEAQLEKSRLLSDRFSAERPKGSFSTLEIQRTEQGDSAMYLCASSPTDPIEQFFGPGTRLTVL.

The chain links TRBV7-9 to TRBJ2-1; no clear D. Germline V CDR1 and CDR2: SEHNR, FQNEAQ (reference sequence). The V and J ends lost 5 bases and 6 bases respectively, with 8 bases between them. The CDR3 length is 12 residues. CDR3 sequence: CASSLYSNEQFF. The DNA for the CDR3 is TGTGCCAGCAGCCTTTATAGCAATGAGCAGTTCTTC.

In this sample, this clonotype turned up a few times. The chain joins TRBV6-5 to TRBJ2-6; D not certain. The V and J ends lost 0 bases and 1 base respectively, with 7 bases between them. Germline V CDR1 and CDR2: MNHEY, SVGAGI. The CDR3 contains 16 residues. CDR3 in amino acids: CASSYSRVSGANVLTF. The CDR3 DNA reads as TGTGCCAGCAGTTACTCGAGAGTGTCTGGGGCCAACGTCCTGACTTTC.

The V call is TRBV12-3 or TRBV12-4, the J call TRBJ2-4; D may be TRBD2 (5 bases). The CDR3 has 15 residues. Trimming removed 3 bases from V and 1 base from J, with 10 bases in between. The chain's CDR3 is CASSFPGGAKNIQYF. CDR3 in DNA: TGTGCCAGCAGTTTCCCCGGCGGGGCCAAAAACATTCAGTACTTC.

In this sample, this clonotype turned up many times. The chain uses TRBV14 and TRBJ1-1; D remains ambiguous. The V end lost 4 bases, the J end lost 0 bases, and 18 bases lay between the germline ends. The CDR3 is 17 amino acids. Germline V gives CDR1 SGHDN, CDR2 FVKESK. CDR3 DNA: TGTGCCAGCAGCCCTCGGAGGAGCTGGATTATGAACACTGAAGCTTTCTTT. It specifies CASSPRRSWIMNTEAFF.